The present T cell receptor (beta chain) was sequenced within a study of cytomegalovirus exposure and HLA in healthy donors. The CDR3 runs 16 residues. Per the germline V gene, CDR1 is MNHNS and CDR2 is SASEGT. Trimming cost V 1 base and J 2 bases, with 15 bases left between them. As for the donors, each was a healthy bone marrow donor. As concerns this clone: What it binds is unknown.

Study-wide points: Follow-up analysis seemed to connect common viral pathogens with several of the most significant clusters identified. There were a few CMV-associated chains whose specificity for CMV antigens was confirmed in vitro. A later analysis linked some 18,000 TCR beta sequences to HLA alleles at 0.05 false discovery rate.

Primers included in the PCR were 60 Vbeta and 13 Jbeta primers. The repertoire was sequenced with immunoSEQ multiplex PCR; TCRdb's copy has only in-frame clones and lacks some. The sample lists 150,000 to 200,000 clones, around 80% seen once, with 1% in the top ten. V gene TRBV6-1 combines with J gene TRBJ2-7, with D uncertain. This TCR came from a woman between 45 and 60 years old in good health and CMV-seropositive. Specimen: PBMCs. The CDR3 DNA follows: TGTGCCAGCAGTGAAGTAGGAGTAGGCAGCCCCTACGAGCAGTACTTC. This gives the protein CASSEVGVGSPYEQYF.